Listed below are T cell receptor beta chains from one sample, sequenced in a study of shared clonotypes between healthy human individuals. TCRdb's copy holds only in-frame clones and misses some; the assay was immunoSEQ multiplex PCR. The sample shows a few million clones, 80% to 95% of them seen only once. What was sequenced was naive CD4+ T cells from PBMCs. The source of these receptors is a man aged 18 to 29 in good health. Some clones in this sample may be carry-over from other donors' samples. Each CDR3 is given with its conserved first and last residue. D genes are given only for firm matches. Expanded clones are given a class, and other clones once, few, many or no size at all.

size: NA; D: TRBD1; V: TRBV7-8; J: TRBJ2-3; CDR3: CASSLASLDGQFIHRGTQYF; DNA: TGTGCCAGCAGCTTAGCTTCCCTAGACGGACAGTTCATTCACAGGGGTACGCAGTATTTT
size: NA; D: NA; V: TRBV9; J: TRBJ2-6; CDR3: CASSPNFRANVLTF; DNA: TGTGCCAGCAGCCCAAATTTCCGGGCCAACGTCCTGACTTTC
size: NA; D: TRBD1; V: TRBV28; J: TRBJ1-4; CDR3: CASSPGQANEKLFF; DNA: TGTGCCAGCAGTCCGGGACAGGCAAATGAAAAACTGTTTTTT
size: NA; D: NA; V: TRBV27; J: TRBJ1-2; CDR3: CATRAANYGYTF; DNA: TGTGCCACCCGGGCGGCTAACTATGGCTACACCTTC
size: NA; D: TRBD1; V: TRBV18; J: TRBJ1-1; CDR3: CASSQGQGLKTEAFF; DNA: TGTGCCAGCTCACAGGGACAGGGACTGAAAACTGAAGCTTTCTTT
size: NA; D: TRBD2; V: TRBV7-3; J: TRBJ2-5; CDR3: CASSDIAGGLETQYF; DNA: TGTGCCAGCAGCGATATAGCGGGAGGGTTGGAGACCCAGTACTTC
size: NA; D: TRBD2; V: TRBV5-1; J: TRBJ2-3; CDR3: CASSLDGGNGADTQYF; DNA: TGCGCCAGCAGCTTGGACGGGGGGAATGGGGCAGATACGCAGTATTTT
size: NA; D: NA; V: TRBV5-1; J: TRBJ1-2; CDR3: CASSRWDSLDGYTF; DNA: TGCGCCAGCAGCCGGTGGGACTCGTTGGATGGCTACACCTTC
size: NA; D: TRBD1; V: TRBV27; J: TRBJ2-5; CDR3: CASSFSEGAPVETQYF; DNA: TGTGCCAGCAGTTTCAGTGAGGGGGCGCCGGTGGAGACCCAGTACTTC
size: NA; D: NA; V: TRBV15; J: TRBJ2-7; CDR3: CATSRDRDGYEQYF; DNA: TGTGCCACCAGCAGAGATCGGGACGGCTACGAGCAGTACTTC
size: NA; D: NA; V: TRBV27; J: TRBJ2-2; CDR3: CASSFGGPTNTGELFF; DNA: TGTGCCAGCAGTTTCGGAGGGCCTACGAACACCGGGGAGCTGTTTTTT
size: NA; D: NA; V: TRBV6-6; J: TRBJ1-1; CDR3: CASRSGDTEAFF; DNA: TGTGCCAGCAGGAGCGGAGACACTGAAGCTTTCTTT
size: once; D: TRBD1; V: TRBV5-5; J: TRBJ1-1; CDR3: CASSLAVFGQGEAFF; DNA: TGTGCCAGCAGCTTGGCGGTTTTCGGTCAGGGGGAGGCTTTCTTT
size: NA; D: NA; V: TRBV7-9; J: TRBJ2-6; CDR3: CASSHRQDSSGANVLTF; DNA: TGTGCCAGCAGCCACCGACAGGATAGTTCTGGGGCCAACGTCCTGACTTTC
size: NA; D: TRBD1; V: TRBV2; J: TRBJ2-7; CDR3: CASSAGTDFTEQYF; DNA: TGTGCCAGCAGTGCCGGGACAGACTTCACCGAGCAGTACTTC
size: NA; D: NA; V: TRBV15; J: TRBJ2-1; CDR3: CATSRGGAWEQFF; DNA: TGTGCCACCAGCAGAGGTGGCGCCTGGGAGCAGTTCTTC
size: NA; D: NA; V: TRBV28; J: TRBJ2-2; CDR3: CASSLARVPGELFF; DNA: TGTGCCAGCAGTTTAGCCAGGGTCCCCGGGGAGCTGTTTTTT
size: NA; D: NA; V: TRBV6-6; J: TRBJ1-6; CDR3: CASSLLNSPLHF; DNA: TGTGCCAGCAGTTTACTTAATTCACCCCTCCACTTT
size: NA; D: NA; V: TRBV5-1; J: TRBJ2-6; CDR3: CASSLNPTGANVLTF; DNA: TGCGCCAGCAGCTTGAATCCTACTGGGGCCAACGTCCTGACTTTC
size: few; D: NA; V: TRBV5-1; J: TRBJ1-4; CDR3: CASSLGGNEKLFF; DNA: TGCGCCAGCAGCTTGGGGGGAAATGAAAAACTGTTTTTT
size: NA; D: NA; V: TRBV30; J: TRBJ2-2; CDR3: CAWSVAGTGELFF; DNA: TGTGCCTGGAGTGTCGCGGGCACCGGGGAGCTGTTTTTT
size: NA; D: NA; V: TRBV12-5; J: TRBJ2-3; CDR3: CASGLSGTDTQYF; DNA: TGTGCTAGTGGTTTGTCGGGGACAGATACGCAGTATTTT